Each of the 10 T cell receptor beta chains below was sequenced from the same sample in a study of glioma-infiltrating T cells after dendritic cell vaccination. Measured with immunoSEQ multiplex PCR; TCRdb has only the in-frame clones, and not every one. The data show 80,000 to 100,000 clones, about 80% seen once. Sequences were derived from blood, sampled before dendritic cell vaccination. These receptor sequences come from a human donor with glioblastoma.

This chain links TRBV19 with TRBJ1-4, with a tentative D call TRBD1 (5 bases). V was cut by 1 base and J by 2 bases, with 11 bases left in between. The germline gives CDR1 LNHDA, CDR2 SQIVND (reference sequence). The CDR3 contains 16 residues. CDR3 region: CASSIVGGTTNEKLFF. CDR3 sequence (DNA): TGTGCCAGTAGTATAGTGGGCGGGACGACTAATGAAAAACTGTTTTTT.

The chain joins TRBV9 to TRBJ1-2; no reliable D call. The CDR3 is 13 residues long. Trimming cost V 4 bases and J 4 bases, with 11 bases left between them. Germline V gene sequence: CDR1 SGDLS, CDR2 YYNGEE. The CDR3 sequence: CASSHPTTYGYTF. DNA of the CDR3: TGTGCCAGCAGCCACCCGACAACCTATGGCTACACCTTC.

The CDR3 region is CASSYTGTGMTDTQYF. As DNA, the CDR3 is TGCGCCAGCAGCTACACCGGGACAGGGATGACAGATACGCAGTATTTT. The rearrangement links TRBV5-1 to TRBJ2-3, with 9 bases lining up with TRBD1. The CDR3 contains 16 residues. Germline CDR1 reads SGHRS; CDR2 reads YFSETQ. The V segment lost 3 bases and the J segment 3 bases; nucleotides outside the gene matches: 8.

J is TRBJ2-5 and V is TRBV12-5; maybe TRBD2 (5 bases). The CDR3 has 14 residues. Per germline, CDR1 LGHNT and CDR2 FRNRAP. V dropped 6 bases and J dropped 5 bases, with 16 bases sitting between them. The CDR3 DNA reads TGTGCTAGTGGGGCGGCAACAACGGGGGAGACCCAGTACTTC. Protein product: CASGAATTGETQYF. Drawing the rest from reference TRBV12-5 and TRBJ2-5, the complete variable domain is DARVTQTPRHKVTEMGQEVTMRCQPILGHNTVFWYRQTMMQGLELLAYFRNRAPLDDSGMPKDRFSAEMPDATLATLKIQPSEPRDSAVYFCASGAATTGETQYFGPGTRLLVL.

This chain joins TRBV18 and TRBJ2-5; no reliable D call. Germline V lookup: CDR1 KGHSH, CDR2 LQKENI. V was cut by 3 bases and J by 7 bases, with 18 bases left in between. The CDR3 is 15 amino acids. CDR3 amino acids: CASSPISTESGTQYF. The DNA for the CDR3 is TGTGCCAGCTCACCCATCAGCACTGAATCAGGGACCCAGTACTTC.

The chain carries TRBV7-9 and TRBJ2-7, with 14 bases identical to TRBD2. The length of the CDR3 is 15 residues. J gave up 5 bases and V 5 bases, and 5 bases lay outside the gene matches. Per the germline V gene, CDR1 is SEHNR and CDR2 is FQNEAQ (reference sequence). This CDR3 reads CASSPGLAGGHEQYF. The CDR3 DNA reads TGTGCCAGCAGCCCCGGACTAGCGGGAGGTCACGAGCAGTACTTC.

The V gene is TRBV10-3, the J gene TRBJ1-1, with 9 bases aligning to TRBD1. The CDR3 has 13 residues. Germline CDR1 is ENHRY and CDR2 is SYGVKD. The V and J ends lost 11 bases and 5 bases, in that order; junction bases with no gene match: 9. CDR3 coding DNA: TGTGCCGTCCAGGGACAGGGTGAGACTGAAGCTTTCTTT. Translating it yields CAVQGQGETEAFF.

This chain links TRBV5-4 with TRBJ2-3, with TRBD1 as a possible D gene (5 bases). Trimming took 0 bases from V and 0 from J, leaving 5 bases between them. The CDR3 spans 14 residues. CDR1 is SGHNT and CDR2 is YYREEE in the germline V gene (reference sequence). CDR3 DNA sequence: TGTGCCAGCAGCTTGGGACAGAGCACAGATACGCAGTATTTT. It specifies CASSLGQSTDTQYF.

J is TRBJ2-5 and V is TRBV19; 8 bases line up with TRBD1. V gave up 4 bases and J gave up 1 base; unmatched junction bases: 8. This CDR3 is 16 amino acids long. The V gene's germline CDR1 is LNHDA and CDR2 SQIVND (reference sequence). The CDR3 sequence: CASSTSVGQGQETQYF. The CDR3 DNA reads as TGTGCCAGTAGTACCTCGGTAGGACAGGGCCAAGAGACCCAGTACTTC.

The rearrangement links TRBV2 to TRBJ2-1, with unresolved D. The V gene's germline CDR1 is SNHLY and CDR2 FYNNEI. V was clipped by 1 base and J by 4 bases, with 5 bases between them. The CDR3 totals 13 residues. The CDR3 sequence is CASSEELYNEQFF. The DNA for the CDR3 is TGTGCCAGCAGTGAAGAACTTTACAATGAGCAGTTCTTC.